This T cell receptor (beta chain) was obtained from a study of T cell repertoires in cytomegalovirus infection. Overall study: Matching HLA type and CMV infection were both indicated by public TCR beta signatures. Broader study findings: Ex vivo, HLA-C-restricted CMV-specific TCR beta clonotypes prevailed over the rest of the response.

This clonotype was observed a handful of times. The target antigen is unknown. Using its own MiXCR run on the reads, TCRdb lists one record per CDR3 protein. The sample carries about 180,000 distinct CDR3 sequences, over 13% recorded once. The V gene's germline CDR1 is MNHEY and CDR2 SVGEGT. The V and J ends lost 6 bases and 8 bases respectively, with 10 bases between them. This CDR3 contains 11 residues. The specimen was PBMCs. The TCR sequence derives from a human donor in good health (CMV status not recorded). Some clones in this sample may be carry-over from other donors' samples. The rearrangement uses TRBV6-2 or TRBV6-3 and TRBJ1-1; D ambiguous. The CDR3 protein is CASRENGEAFF. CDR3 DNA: TGTGCCAGCAGAGAAAATGGAGAAGCTTTCTTT.